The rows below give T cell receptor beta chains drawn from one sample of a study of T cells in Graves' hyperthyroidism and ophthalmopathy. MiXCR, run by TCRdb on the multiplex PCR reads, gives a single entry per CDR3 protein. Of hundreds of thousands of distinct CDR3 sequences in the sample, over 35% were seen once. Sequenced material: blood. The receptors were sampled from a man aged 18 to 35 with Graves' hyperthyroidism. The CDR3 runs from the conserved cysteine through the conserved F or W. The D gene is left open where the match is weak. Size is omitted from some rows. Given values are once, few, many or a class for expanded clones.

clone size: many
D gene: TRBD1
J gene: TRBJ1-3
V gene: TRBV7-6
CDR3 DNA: TGTGCCAGCAGCTTATTCCTGACAGGGGGCGCTGGAAACACCATATATTTT
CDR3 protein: CASSLFLTGGAGNTIYF

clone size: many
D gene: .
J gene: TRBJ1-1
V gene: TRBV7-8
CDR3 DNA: TGTGCCAGCAGCTTAATGGAGGGCACTGAAGCTTTCTTT
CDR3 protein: CASSLMEGTEAFF

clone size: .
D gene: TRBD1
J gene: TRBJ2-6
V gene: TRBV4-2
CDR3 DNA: TGTGCCAGCAGCCTGCTTGGACAGGAGAGCTCTGGGGCCAACGTCCTGACTTTC
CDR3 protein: CASSLLGQESSGANVLTF

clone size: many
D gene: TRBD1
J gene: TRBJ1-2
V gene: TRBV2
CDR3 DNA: TGTGCCAGCAGGACAGGGTACGTTGGCTATGGCTACACCTTC
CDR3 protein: CASRTGYVGYGYTF

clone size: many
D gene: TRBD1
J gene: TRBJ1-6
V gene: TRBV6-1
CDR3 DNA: TGTGCCGCCGCAGGGGGCAATGATAATTCACCCCTCCACTTT
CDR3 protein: CAAAGGNDNSPLHF

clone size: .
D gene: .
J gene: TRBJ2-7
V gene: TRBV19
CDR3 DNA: TGTGCCAGTACCCCGACGGGCCCACCCTACGAGCAGTACTTC
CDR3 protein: CASTPTGPPYEQYF

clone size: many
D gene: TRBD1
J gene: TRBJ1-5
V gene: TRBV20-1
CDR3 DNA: TGCAGTGCTAGAACGACAGGGGTTGGTCAGCCCCAGCATTTT
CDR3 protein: CSARTTGVGQPQHF

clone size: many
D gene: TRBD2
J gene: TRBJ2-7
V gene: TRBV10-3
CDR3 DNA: TGTGCCATCAGAGGGGTAGCGGGGGACTACGAGCAGTACTTC
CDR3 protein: CAIRGVAGDYEQYF

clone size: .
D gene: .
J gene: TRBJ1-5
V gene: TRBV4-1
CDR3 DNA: TGCGCCGGCAGCCCGTGGGGGGCTAGCAATCAGCCCCAGCATTTT
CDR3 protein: CAGSPWGASNQPQHF

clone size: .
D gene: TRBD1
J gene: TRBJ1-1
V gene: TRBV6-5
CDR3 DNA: TGTGCCAGCAGCCCCCGGGGACAGGGCAGAACTTTCTTT
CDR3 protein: CASSPRGQGRTFF

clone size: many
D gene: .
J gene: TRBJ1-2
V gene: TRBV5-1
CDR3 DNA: TGCGCCAGCAGCCCGCGCGGGCAGGAGGATGGCTACACCTTC
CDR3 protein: CASSPRGQEDGYTF

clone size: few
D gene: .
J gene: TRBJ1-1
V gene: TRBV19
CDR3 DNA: TGTGCCAGTATTAGTTCAGCGAACACTGAAGCTTTCTTT
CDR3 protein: CASISSANTEAFF

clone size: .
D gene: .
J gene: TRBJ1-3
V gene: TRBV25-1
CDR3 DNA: TGTGCTGAGGGCGGTAACACCATATATTTT
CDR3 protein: CAEGGNTIYF

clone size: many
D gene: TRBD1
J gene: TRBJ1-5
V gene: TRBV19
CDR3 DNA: TGTGCCAGTAGTACGACAGGGAACGATCAGCCCCAGCATTTT
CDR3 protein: CASSTTGNDQPQHF

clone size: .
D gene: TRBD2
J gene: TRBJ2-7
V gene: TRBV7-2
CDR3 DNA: TGTGCCAGCAGCTCCGGACTAGCGGGTCACGCCTCCTACGAGCAGTACTTC
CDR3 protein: CASSSGLAGHASYEQYF

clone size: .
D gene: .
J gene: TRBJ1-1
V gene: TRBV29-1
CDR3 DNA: TGCAGCGTCCTAGCGGTCGGGAACACTGAAGCTTTCTTT
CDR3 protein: CSVLAVGNTEAFF

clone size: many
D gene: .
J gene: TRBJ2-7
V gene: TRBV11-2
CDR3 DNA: TGTGCCAGCAGCTTAAGGGGGGAGCAGTACTTC
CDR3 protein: CASSLRGEQYF

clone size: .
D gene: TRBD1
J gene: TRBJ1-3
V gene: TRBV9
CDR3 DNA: TGTGCCAGCAGCCAGGGACAGTTCTCTGGAAACACCATATATTTT
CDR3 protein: CASSQGQFSGNTIYF

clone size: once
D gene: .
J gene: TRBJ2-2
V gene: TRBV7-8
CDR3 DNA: TGTGCCAGCAGCTTTCAGTTTACGGGAGAAAACACCGGGGAGCTGTTTTTT
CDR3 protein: CASSFQFTGENTGELFF

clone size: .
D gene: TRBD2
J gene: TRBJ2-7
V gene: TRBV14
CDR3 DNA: TGTGCCAGCAGCCCCTGGACTAGCGGGACTAGGCCGTCCGAGCAGTACTTC
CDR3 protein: CASSPWTSGTRPSEQYF

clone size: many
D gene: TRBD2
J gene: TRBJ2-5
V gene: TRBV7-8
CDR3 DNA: TGTGCCAGCAGCTTTCGACTAGCGGGGCAAGAGACCCAGTACTTC
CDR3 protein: CASSFRLAGQETQYF

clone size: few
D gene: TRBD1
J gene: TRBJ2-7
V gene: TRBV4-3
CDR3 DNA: TGCGCCAGCAGCCAGGGGACAGTAGCCTACGAGCAGTACTTC
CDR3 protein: CASSQGTVAYEQYF

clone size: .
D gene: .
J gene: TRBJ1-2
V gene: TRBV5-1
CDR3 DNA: TGCGCCAGCAACCTAAATACCCTCTCTGAGGCGAACTATGGCTACACCTTC
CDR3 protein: CASNLNTLSEANYGYTF

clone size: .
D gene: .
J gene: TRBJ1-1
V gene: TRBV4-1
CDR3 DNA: TGCGCCAGCAGCCAAGCCTGGGACACTGAAGCTTTCTTT
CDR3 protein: CASSQAWDTEAFF

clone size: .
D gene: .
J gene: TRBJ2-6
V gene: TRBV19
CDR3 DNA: TGTGCCAGTAGTATAGATCTATCGGGTACTGGGGCCAACGTCCCGACTTTC
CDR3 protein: CASSIDLSGTGANVPTF

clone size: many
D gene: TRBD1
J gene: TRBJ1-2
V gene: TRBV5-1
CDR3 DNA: TGCGCCAGCAGCTCCGGGACAGTTAACTATGGCTACACCTTC
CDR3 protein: CASSSGTVNYGYTF

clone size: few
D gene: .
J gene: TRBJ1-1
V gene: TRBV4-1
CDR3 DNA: TGCGCCAGCAGCCAAGGGGGTAGGGCTGAAGCTTTCTTT
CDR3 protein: CASSQGGRAEAFF

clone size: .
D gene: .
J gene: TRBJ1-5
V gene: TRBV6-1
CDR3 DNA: TGTGCCAGCCGACGGCCAGATAGCAATCAGCCCCAGCATTTT
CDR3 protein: CASRRPDSNQPQHF

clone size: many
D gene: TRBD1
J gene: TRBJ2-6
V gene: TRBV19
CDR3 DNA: TGTGCCAGTAGTGTAACAGGGGTCGGGGCCAACGTCCTGACTTTC
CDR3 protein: CASSVTGVGANVLTF

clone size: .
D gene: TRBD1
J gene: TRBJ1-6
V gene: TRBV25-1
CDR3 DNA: TGTGCCGCAAGCCCGGACAGGGCGAATTCACCCCTCCACTTT
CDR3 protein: CAASPDRANSPLHF

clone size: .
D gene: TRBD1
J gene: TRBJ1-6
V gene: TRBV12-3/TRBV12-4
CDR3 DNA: TGTGCCAGCAGTTTCCAACAGGGGTATAATTCACCCCTCCACTTT
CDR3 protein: CASSFQQGYNSPLHF

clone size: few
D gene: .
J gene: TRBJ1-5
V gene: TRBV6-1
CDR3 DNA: TGTGCCAGCAGTGAAGGGGAGGGTAGTGGAAATCAGCCCCAGCATTTT
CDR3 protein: CASSEGEGSGNQPQHF

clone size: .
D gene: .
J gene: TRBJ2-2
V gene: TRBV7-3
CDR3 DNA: TGTGCCAGCAGCTTAACGCCGGCCCAGAACGCCGGGGAGCTGTTTTTT
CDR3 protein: CASSLTPAQNAGELFF

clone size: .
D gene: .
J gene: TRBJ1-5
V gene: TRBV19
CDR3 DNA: TGTGCCAGTAGTATAGGCACTTATAGCAATCAGCCCCAGCATTTT
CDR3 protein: CASSIGTYSNQPQHF

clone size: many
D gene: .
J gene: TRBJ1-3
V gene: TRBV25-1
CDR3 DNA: TGTGCCAGCAGTGAGCCGGGCCCCTCTGGAAACACCATATATTTT
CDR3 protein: CASSEPGPSGNTIYF

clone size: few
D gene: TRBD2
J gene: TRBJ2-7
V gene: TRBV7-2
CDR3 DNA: TGTGCCAGCAGCTCAGTCGCGGGAGAACAATCTGGGCAGTACTTC
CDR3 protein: CASSSVAGEQSGQYF

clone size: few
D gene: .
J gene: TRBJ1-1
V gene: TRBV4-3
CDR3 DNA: TGCGCCAGCAGCCATCGCATCCAGGGCGCGAACACTGAAGCTTTCTTT
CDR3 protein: CASSHRIQGANTEAFF

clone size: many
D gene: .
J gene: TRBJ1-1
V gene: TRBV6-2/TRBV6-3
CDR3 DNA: TGTGCCGGCAGGGCTTCCATGAACACTGAAGCTTTCTTT
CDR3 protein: CAGRASMNTEAFF

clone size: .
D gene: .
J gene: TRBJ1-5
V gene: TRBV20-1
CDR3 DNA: TGCAGTGCTTTCCCGGAGGGAGAGAATAGCAATCAGCCCCAGCATTTT
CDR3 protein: CSAFPEGENSNQPQHF

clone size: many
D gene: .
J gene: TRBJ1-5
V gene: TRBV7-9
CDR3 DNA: TGTGCCAGCAGCTTAGTGCCTGGACCCCAGCATTTT
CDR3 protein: CASSLVPGPQHF